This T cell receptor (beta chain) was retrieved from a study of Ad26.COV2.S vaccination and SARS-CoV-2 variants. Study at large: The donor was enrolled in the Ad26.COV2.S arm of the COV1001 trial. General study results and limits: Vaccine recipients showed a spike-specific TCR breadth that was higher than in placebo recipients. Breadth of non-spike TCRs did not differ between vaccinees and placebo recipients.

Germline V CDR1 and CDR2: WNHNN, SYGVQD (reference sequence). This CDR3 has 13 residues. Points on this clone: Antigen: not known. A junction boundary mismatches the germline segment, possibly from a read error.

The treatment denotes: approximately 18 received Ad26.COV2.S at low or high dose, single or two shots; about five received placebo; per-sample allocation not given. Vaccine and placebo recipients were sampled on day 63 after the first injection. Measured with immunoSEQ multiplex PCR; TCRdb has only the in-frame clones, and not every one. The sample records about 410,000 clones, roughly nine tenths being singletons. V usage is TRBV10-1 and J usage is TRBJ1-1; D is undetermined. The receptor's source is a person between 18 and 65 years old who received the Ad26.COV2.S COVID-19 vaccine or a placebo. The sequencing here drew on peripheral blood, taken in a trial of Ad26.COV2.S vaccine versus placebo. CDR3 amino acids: CASSEWMNTEAFF. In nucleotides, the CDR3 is TGCGCCAGCAGCGAGTGGATGAACACTGAAGCTTTCTTT.